Each of the 18 T cell receptor beta chains below was sequenced from the same sample in a study of blood T cells in healthy people across ages. A second PCR, run for roughly 7 to 11 cycles, used a sample-barcoded 5' primer plus a J-beta primer mix. TCRdb recomputed calls from the 5' RACE reads with MiXCR, one row per CDR3 protein. Counted here are roughly 800,000 distinct CDR3 sequences, 58% occurring once; the ten biggest clones make up approximately 21%. The sequencing input was blood. The origin of the receptors is a man aged 25 to 40 in good health.

The CDR3: CASLTGTGNEQYF. CDR3 nucleotides: TGTGCCAGCTTAACCGGGACAGGGAACGAGCAGTACTTC. The V and J genes are TRBV28 and TRBJ2-7, with 9 bases matching TRBD1. CDR1 is MDHEN and CDR2 is SYDVKM in the germline V gene. The CDR3 totals 13 residues. The J segment lost 5 bases and the V segment lost 8 bases, leaving 7 bases of the junction unmatched.

This clonotype has just a few counts. The V call is TRBV4-2, the J call TRBJ2-7; 8 nucleotides agree with TRBD2. This CDR3 comprises 18 residues. J lost 6 bases, V lost 3 bases, and 19 bases had no gene match. From germline, CDR1 is LGHNA and CDR2 YNFKEQ. The CDR3 protein is CASSHTPGGSGSSAEQYF. In DNA, the CDR3 is TGTGCCAGCAGCCACACACCAGGAGGAAGCGGGAGCAGCGCCGAGCAGTACTTC.

V and J are TRBV5-8 and TRBJ2-3, with a possible D match to TRBD1 (5 bases). The CDR3 runs to 15 residues. CDR1 is SGHTS and CDR2 is YDEGEE in the germline V gene. V was shortened by 6 bases and J by 0 bases, with 14 bases between the two germline ends. The CDR3 coding sequence is TGTGCCAGCAACCCTGGACACCTTAGCACAGATACGCAGTATTTT. This sequence encodes CASNPGHLSTDTQYF.

The chain carries TRBV18 and TRBJ1-2; TRBD1 is a possible D gene (6 bases). The CDR3 spans 15 residues. Looked up from germline, CDR1 is KGHSH and CDR2 is LQKENI. V was cut by 3 bases and J by 4 bases, with 15 bases left in between. The CDR3 coding sequence is TGTGCCAGCTCACCGTCAGGACAGACCCTCTATGGCTACACCTTC. It specifies CASSPSGQTLYGYTF.

The table lists this clonotype with a few counts. The chain couples TRBV6-2 or TRBV6-3 to TRBJ2-7; 7 nucleotides match TRBD2. The trim removed 4 bases at V and 3 bases at J, leaving 12 bases unmatched. The CDR3 totals 16 residues. Germline lookup yields CDR1 MNHEY and CDR2 SVGEGT. The CDR3 sequence: CASSSLSGKGSYEQYF. The CDR3 DNA reads as TGTGCCAGCAGTTCTTTGAGCGGGAAAGGGAGCTACGAGCAGTACTTC.

The genes are TRBV13 and TRBJ2-1; D unclear. CDR1 is PRHDT and CDR2 is FYEKMQ in the germline V gene (reference sequence). The V gene lost 5 bases and the J gene lost 4 bases, with 12 bases spanning the gap. The CDR3 contains 14 residues. The CDR3 nucleotides are TGTGCCAGCAGCACCGGCAGACGATACAATGAGCAGTTCTTC. Its protein product is CASSTGRRYNEQFF.

The chain is built from TRBV20-1 and TRBJ1-1; D not certain. Per germline, CDR1 DFQATT and CDR2 SNEGSKA (reference sequence). Trimming removed 5 bases from V and 0 bases from J, with 10 bases in between. The CDR3 is 13 amino acids. The CDR3 DNA reads as TGCAGTGCTCAAGGCGGGGTGAACACTGAAGCTTTCTTT. Translating it yields CSAQGGVNTEAFF.

This clonotype was recorded a few times. The chain couples TRBV10-3 to TRBJ2-1; the match to TRBD1 covers 12 bases. Trimming took 8 bases from V and 7 from J; bases not matched to a gene: 9. Germline V gene lookup returns CDR1 ENHRY and CDR2 SYGVKD. This CDR3 has 15 amino acids. The DNA of the CDR3 is TGTGCCATCGCCCGTGGGACAGGGGGCTCTAATGAGCAGTTCTTC. It codes for CAIARGTGGSNEQFF.

The genes are TRBV5-1 and TRBJ2-7, with 7 bases matching TRBD1. V lost 3 bases and J lost 3; bases outside the gene matches: 12. CDR3 length: 16 amino acids. The germline gives CDR1 SGHRS, CDR2 YFSETQ. This chain's CDR3 is CASSWGRTGYDYEQYF. CDR3 bases: TGCGCCAGCAGCTGGGGTCGGACAGGTTACGACTACGAGCAGTACTTC.

This clonotype was seen just once. The chain uses TRBV20-1 and TRBJ1-2; D is possibly TRBD1 (6 bases). With 1 base removed from V and 6 bases from J, the gap between germline ends came to 6 bases. This CDR3 spans 11 amino acids. Germline V gives CDR1 DFQATT, CDR2 SNEGSKA (reference sequence). CDR3 nucleotide sequence: TGCAGTGCTAGAGCAGGGGATGGCTACACCTTC. It yields the protein CSARAGDGYTF.

The J gene is TRBJ2-5, the V gene TRBV6-1; 10 bases match TRBD2. V was clipped by 2 bases and J by 5 bases; unmatched bases: 11. Germline lookup yields CDR1 MNHNS and CDR2 SASEGT. This CDR3 is built from 17 residues. As DNA, the CDR3 is TGTGCCAGCAGTGAAATTTGGCTAGCGGGAGCAGTCGAGACCCAGTACTTC. Translated: CASSEIWLAGAVETQYF.

Points on this clonotype: A much larger clone differs by one base, so this may be a read error. The chain carries TRBV29-1 and TRBJ2-5; D is undetermined. The DNA end is more similar to TRBJ2-1, so the J call may be wrong. The CDR3 extends over 12 amino acids. CDR1 and CDR2 (germline): SQVTM, ANQGSEA. The CDR3 region has the DNA TGCAGCGTTGGTCACCAGAAAGAGACCCAGTTCTTC. Translating gives CSVGHQKETQFF.

The chain uses TRBV6-1 and TRBJ2-3; D is perhaps TRBD2 (5 bases). Germline V gives CDR1 MNHNS, CDR2 SASEGT. This CDR3 has 13 residues. Trimming cost V 8 bases and J 3 bases, with 12 bases left between them. CDR3 bases: TGTGCCAGCGGTGTAGAGGGTACAGATACGCAGTATTTT. This encodes CASGVEGTDTQYF.

This clonotype was observed a single time. This rearrangement joins TRBV13 to TRBJ2-1; the match to TRBD1 covers 10 bases. CDR3 size: 17 residues. Germline-derived CDR1 and CDR2 are PRHDT and FYEKMQ (reference sequence). Unmatched junction bases numbered 17, after V lost 0 bases and J lost 15 bases. CDR3 sequence reads: CASSLGRQGANLRGLFF. The CDR3 DNA is TGTGCCAGCAGCTTAGGCAGACAGGGGGCGAACCTTCGCGGTCTGTTCTTC.

The chain has TRBV6-2 or TRBV6-3 and TRBJ1-2, with 8 bases aligning to TRBD1. Unmatched junction bases numbered 8, after V lost 6 bases and J lost 8 bases. This CDR3 spans 13 amino acids. Germline V gene data show CDR1 as MNHEY and CDR2 as SVGEGT. CDR3 sequence (DNA): TGTGCCAGCAGCTACGGACAGGGATGGGGCTACACCTTC. Translating it yields CASSYGQGWGYTF.

This rearrangement joins TRBV7-9 to TRBJ2-7; D not certain. The V gene's germline CDR1 is SEHNR and CDR2 FQNEAQ (reference sequence). The CDR3 has 12 amino acids. The V gene lost 6 bases and the J gene lost 7 bases, with 13 bases spanning the gap. The CDR3 DNA reads as TGTGCCAGCAGGCAGAACTACAATGAGCAGTACTTC. Its protein is CASRQNYNEQYF.

This chain joins TRBV20-1 and TRBJ2-7; D perhaps matches TRBD2 (6 bases). Deletions cut 6 bases from V and 3 bases from J, with 18 bases between. Germline V lookup: CDR1 DFQATT, CDR2 SNEGSKA (reference sequence). The CDR3 has 14 residues. This CDR3 reads CSARLPSEYYEQYF. The CDR3 nucleotides are TGCAGTGCCCGACTTCCTAGCGAGTACTACGAGCAGTACTTC.

J is TRBJ2-5 and V is TRBV12-3 or TRBV12-4; 10 bases align to TRBD1. J gave up 5 bases and V 3 bases, and 3 bases lay outside the gene matches. The CDR3 is 14 residues long. The CDR3 region is CASSFRDRGETQYF. The CDR3 DNA is TGTGCCAGCAGTTTCCGGGACAGGGGTGAGACCCAGTACTTC.